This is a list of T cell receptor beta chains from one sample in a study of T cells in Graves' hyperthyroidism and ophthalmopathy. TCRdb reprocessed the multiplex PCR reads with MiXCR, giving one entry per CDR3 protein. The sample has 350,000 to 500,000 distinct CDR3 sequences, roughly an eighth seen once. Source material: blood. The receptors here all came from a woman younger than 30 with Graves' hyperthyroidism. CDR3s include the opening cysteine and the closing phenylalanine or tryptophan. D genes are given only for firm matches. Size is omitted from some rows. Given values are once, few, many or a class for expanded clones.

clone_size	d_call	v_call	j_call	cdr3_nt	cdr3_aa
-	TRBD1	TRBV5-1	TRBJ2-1	TGCGCCAGCAGCACCCGGACAGGTTCCTACAATGAGCAGTTCTTC	CASSTRTGSYNEQFF
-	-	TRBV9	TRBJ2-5	TGTGCCAGCAGCGTAGGGTTATTAGAGAAAGAGACCCAGTACTTC	CASSVGLLEKETQYF
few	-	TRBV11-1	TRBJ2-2	TGTGCCAGCAGCTGGGCGGGACCCGGGGAGCTGTTTTTT	CASSWAGPGELFF
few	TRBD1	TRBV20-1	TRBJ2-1	TGCAGTGCCCGTGGGACAGGTCCGAAGTACAATGAGCAGTTCTTC	CSARGTGPKYNEQFF
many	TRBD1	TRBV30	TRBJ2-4	TGTGCCTGGAGTGGAGGGGTACAGGGGACGGGGGCCAAAAACATTCAGTACTTC	CAWSGGVQGTGAKNIQYF
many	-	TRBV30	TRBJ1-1	TGTGCCTGGAGTGGCGTGGGGGTGTCGAACACTGAAGCTTTCTTT	CAWSGVGVSNTEAFF
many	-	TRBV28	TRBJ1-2	TGTGCCAGCAGTTTAATTTCCTCAGTTTCTGGCTACACCTTC	CASSLISSVSGYTF
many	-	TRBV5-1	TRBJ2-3	TGCGCCAGCAGCTTGGGGACCAACACAGATACGCAGTATTTT	CASSLGTNTDTQYF
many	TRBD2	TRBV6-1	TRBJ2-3	TGTGCCAGCAGTTCCCCGACTAGCGGGGACTTCACAGATACGCAGTATTTT	CASSSPTSGDFTDTQYF
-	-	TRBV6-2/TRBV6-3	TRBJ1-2	TGTGCCAGCAGTCGCAGGGCAACCAACGGCTACACCTTC	CASSRRATNGYTF
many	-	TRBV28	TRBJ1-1	TGTGCCAGCGGGACGGGGCTGCTAGCTTTCTTT	CASGTGLLAFF
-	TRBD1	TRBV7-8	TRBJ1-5	TGTGCCAGCAGCTTATTTCGACAGGGCCCCAATCAGCCCCAGCATTTT	CASSLFRQGPNQPQHF
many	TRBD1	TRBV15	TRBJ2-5	TGTGCCACCAGCAGTTACAGGGGCGGCCAAGAGACCCAGTACTTC	CATSSYRGGQETQYF
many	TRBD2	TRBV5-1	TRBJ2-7	TGCGCCAGCAGCTATGGGGGGGGTTACGAGCAGTACTTC	CASSYGGGYEQYF
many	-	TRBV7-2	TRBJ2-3	TGTGCCAGCAGCTTAGGTTCGTGGGGCTATAGCACAGATACGCAGTATTTT	CASSLGSWGYSTDTQYF
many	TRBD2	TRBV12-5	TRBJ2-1	TGTGCTAGTGCCCGTGGCCTAGCGGACTACAATGAGCAGTTCTTC	CASARGLADYNEQFF
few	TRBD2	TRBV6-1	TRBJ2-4	TGTGCCAGCAGTGTGGAGCGGGAGGGCCCAAGGGACATTCAGTACTTC	CASSVEREGPRDIQYF